This TCR beta chain was sequenced during a study of T cells in Graves' hyperthyroidism and ophthalmopathy. Study context: It was at initial diagnosis, before any treatment, that peripheral blood was collected.

RNA transcripts yielded amplified TCR beta CDR3 regions. The HTBI set primed first-round TCR CDR3 RT-PCR. TCRdb ran MiXCR on the multiplex PCR reads and lists one entry per CDR3 protein. The table lists over 550,000 distinct CDR3 sequences, roughly a sixth of them singletons, with 15% to 20% in the top ten. General observations from the study: Also found in blood were most expanded thyroid clonotypes above 0.001. Ophthalmopathy was separated from stable hyperthyroidism by a 13 V-J model. The model identified upcoming ophthalmopathy a median approximately 6.4 months ahead of onset.

Trimming stripped 0 bases from V and 3 bases from J, with 13 bases between. The CDR3 sequence is 16 residues long. CDR1 is LGHNA, CDR2 YSLEER, per germline. With respect to this clonotype: Its matching antigen is unknown.

The sequencing sample was made of blood. The gene calls are TRBV4-3 and TRBJ2-3, with D possibly TRBD1 on 6 matching bases. This sequence originates from a woman under 30 with Graves' hyperthyroidism. This chain's CDR3 is CASSQEQGGTTDTQYF. CDR3 sequence (DNA): TGCGCCAGCAGCCAAGAACAGGGTGGGACAACAGATACGCAGTATTTT.